A single sample gave rise to the 19 T cell receptor beta chains below, sequenced in a study of long-term antiretroviral therapy in people with HIV. The assay used was immunoSEQ (version v3.0), run at survey level. Clones were sequenced by immunoSEQ multiplex PCR, and TCRdb holds only the in-frame ones, with some missing. In the table there are some 23,000 clones, approximately 80% of which are singletons. The input for sequencing was unsorted PBMCs, taken 0.3 years after starting antiretroviral therapy. The receptors originated from a man aged 50 or older with HIV.

The chain has TRBV4-3 and TRBJ1-2; D uncertain. The length of the CDR3 is 14 residues. V lost 2 bases, J lost 5 bases, and 12 bases lay in between. Per the germline V gene, CDR1 is LGHNA and CDR2 is YSLEER. CDR3: CASSQLREDYGYTF. The DNA of the CDR3 is TGCGCCAGCAGCCAACTACGCGAGGATTATGGCTACACCTTC.

The chain carries TRBV15 and TRBJ1-4, with unresolved D. CDR1 is LNHNV, CDR2 YYDKDF, per germline (reference sequence). There are 13 residues in the CDR3. The V and J ends lost 6 bases and 5 bases respectively, with 10 bases between them. The CDR3: CATRSDLNEKLFF. The CDR3 nucleotides read TGTGCCACCAGATCGGACCTGAATGAAAAACTGTTTTTT.

This chain links TRBV5-4 with TRBJ2-3; D is unresolved. The germline gives CDR1 SGHNT, CDR2 YYREEE (reference sequence). The V and J ends lost 0 bases and 6 bases respectively, with 5 bases between them. This CDR3 comprises 12 residues. As DNA, the CDR3 is TGTGCCAGCAGCTTGGTGAGGGATACGCAGTATTTT. Amino acids: CASSLVRDTQYF.

The chain joins TRBV5-6 to TRBJ2-7, with D possibly being TRBD2 (5 bases). V dropped 0 bases and J dropped 2 bases, with 9 bases sitting between them. The V gene's germline CDR1 is SGHDT and CDR2 YYEEEE. The CDR3 totals 14 residues. CDR3 sequence: CASSLGRETYEQYF. The CDR3 nucleotides are TGTGCCAGCAGCTTGGGTAGGGAGACCTACGAGCAGTACTTC.

J is TRBJ2-7 and V is TRBV27; 11 nucleotides match TRBD1. With 6 bases clipped from V and 5 bases from J, the junction kept 3 bases outside the gene matches. This CDR3 contains 13 residues. From germline, CDR1 is MNHEY and CDR2 SMNVEV (reference sequence). This CDR3 reads CASSSDRGHEQYF. Written as DNA, the CDR3 is TGTGCCAGCAGCTCGGACAGGGGGCACGAGCAGTACTTC.

The rearrangement joins TRBV28 to TRBJ1-1; D gene ambiguous. CDR1 is MDHEN, CDR2 SYDVKM, per germline. With 2 bases removed from V and 0 bases from J, the gap between germline ends came to 13 bases. This CDR3 is built from 16 residues. Here the CDR3 reads CASSLGLGRMNTEAFF. Here the CDR3 DNA reads TGTGCCAGCAGTTTAGGCTTAGGGCGGATGAACACTGAAGCTTTCTTT. The complete variable domain, with remaining parts taken from reference TRBV28 and TRBJ1-1, reads DVKVTQSSRYLVKRTGEKVFLECVQDMDHENMFWYRQDPGLGLRLIYFSYDVKMKEKGDIPEGYSVSREKKERFSLILESASTNQTSMYLCASSLGLGRMNTEAFFGQGTRLTVV.

The chain joins TRBV18 to TRBJ2-2; possible D gene TRBD1, 5 bases. Germline loops: CDR1 KGHSH, CDR2 LQKENI. The CDR3 is 16 residues long. V was trimmed by 2 bases and J by 3 bases, leaving 13 bases between them. CDR3 in DNA: TGTGCCAGCTCACCAGGTGCAGGGTCGGACACCGGGGAGCTGTTTTTT. Its translation: CASSPGAGSDTGELFF. Supplemented by reference TRBV18 and TRBJ2-2, the full variable domain reads NAGVMQNPRHLVRRRGQEARLRCSPMKGHSHVYWYRQLPEEGLKFMVYLQKENIIDESGMPKERFSAEFPKEGPSILRIQQVVRGDSAAYFCASSPGAGSDTGELFFGEGSRLTVL.

The chain employs TRBV11-3 and TRBJ2-1; D might be TRBD2 (7 bases). V was shortened by 5 bases and J by 3 bases, with 17 bases between the two germline ends. Germline V gives CDR1 SGHNT, CDR2 YENEEA. The CDR3 loop spans 16 amino acids. The CDR3 DNA reads as TGTGCCAGCAGCCTTAGGGGGGGAGTTGTCTACAATGAGCAGTTCTTC. This codes for CASSLRGGVVYNEQFF.

V is TRBV5-8 and J is TRBJ1-2, with 8 bases lining up with TRBD1. The germline CDR1 and CDR2 sequences are SGHTS and YDEGEE. Trimming cost V 0 bases and J 3 bases; bases outside gene matches: 10. There are 17 residues in the CDR3. CDR3 protein: CASSLGLTGGVYYGYTF. The CDR3 region has the DNA TGTGCCAGCAGCTTGGGGCTTACAGGGGGAGTTTACTATGGCTACACCTTC.

Within the sample, this clone is medium-sized. This rearrangement joins TRBV5-1 to TRBJ1-2, with D uncertain. CDR1 is SGHRS, CDR2 YFSETQ, per germline. V was clipped by 0 bases and J by 8 bases, with 20 bases between them. The length of the CDR3 is 16 residues. CDR3 in amino acids: CASSLDPGRRTEGYTF. The CDR3 coding sequence is TGCGCCAGCAGCTTGGACCCGGGCCGACGAACGGAAGGCTACACCTTC.

Relative to its sample, this clone is medium-sized. The rearrangement uses TRBV7-2 and TRBJ2-7; no clear D. CDR1 SGHTA and CDR2 FQGNSA come from the germline V gene. This CDR3 has 15 residues. V was pared by 3 bases and J by 2 bases, with 14 bases between. DNA of the CDR3: TGTGCCAGCAGCTTTGTAGGCAGCCCGGCCTACGAGCAGTACTTC. Translation gives CASSFVGSPAYEQYF.

The rearrangement links TRBV9 to TRBJ1-6, with 8 bases that match TRBD1. Germline CDR1 reads SGDLS; CDR2 reads YYNGEE. The V segment lost 4 bases and the J segment 6 bases; nucleotides outside the gene matches: 3. The CDR3 is 14 residues long. The CDR3 coding sequence is TGTGCCAGCAGCCTAGACAGGGGTAATTCACCCCTCCACTTT. Translation: CASSLDRGNSPLHF.

This clone was counted once. The rearrangement joins TRBV7-6 to TRBJ2-1; D is uncertain. CDR3 size: 13 residues. The germline V gene encodes CDR1 SGHVS and CDR2 FNYEAQ. V was cut by 0 bases and J by 4 bases, with 4 bases left in between. The CDR3 region is CASSLAVYNEQFF. The CDR3 coding sequence is TGTGCCAGCAGCTTAGCGGTGTACAATGAGCAGTTCTTC.

The V gene is TRBV11-2, the J gene TRBJ2-1, with 7 bases matching TRBD2. The CDR3 has 16 residues. Per germline, CDR1 SGHAT and CDR2 FQNNGV. Trimming removed 2 bases from V and 2 bases from J; junction bases left unmatched: 6. CDR3 DNA sequence: TGTGCCAGCAGCTTATCCCTAGCGGAGACCTACAATGAGCAGTTCTTC. This translates into CASSLSLAETYNEQFF.

The chain has TRBV4-3 and TRBJ1-2, with D possibly TRBD1 on 5 matching bases. Germline assignment: CDR1 LGHNA and CDR2 YSLEER. The V and J ends lost 0 bases and 4 bases respectively, with 12 bases between them. This CDR3 region has 15 residues. The CDR3 reads CASSQEIGAGYGYTF. The CDR3 DNA reads as TGCGCCAGCAGCCAAGAGATAGGGGCGGGCTATGGCTACACCTTC.

CDR3 sequence (DNA): TGTGCTAGTGGTTTGACTAGCGGGAGCCCCGAGCAGTACTTC. Translated: CASGLTSGSPEQYF. The chain has TRBV12-5 and TRBJ2-7; 11 bases align to TRBD2. Losses at the gene ends were 2 bases for V and 6 bases for J; bases not matched to a gene: 3. The CDR3 is made up of 14 amino acids. From germline, CDR1 is LGHNT and CDR2 FRNRAP.

This clone appeared a few times. CDR3 protein: CASSLGQGFRQPQHF. CDR3 coding DNA: TGTGCCAGCAGTTTAGGGCAGGGGTTTAGGCAGCCCCAGCATTTT. J is TRBJ1-5 and V is TRBV28; the D gene is possibly TRBD1 (6 bases). The germline V gene has CDR1 MDHEN and CDR2 SYDVKM. The CDR3 extends over 15 amino acids. V was shortened by 2 bases and J by 7 bases, with 15 bases between the two germline ends.

This chain joins TRBV9 and TRBJ2-2; no reliable D call. The length of the CDR3 is 16 residues. The V end was cut by 0 bases, the J end by 0 bases, with 9 bases between. The V gene's germline CDR1 is SGDLS and CDR2 YYNGEE. Here the CDR3 reads CASSVGWVPNTGELFF. The CDR3 region has the DNA TGTGCCAGCAGCGTAGGTTGGGTACCGAACACCGGGGAGCTGTTTTTT.

The chain couples TRBV10-1 to TRBJ2-2; D is uncertain. This CDR3 is 14 amino acids long. The germline gives CDR1 WNHNN, CDR2 SYGVQD (reference sequence). Trimming shortened V by 2 bases and J by 2 bases, and 6 bases separated the two germline ends. The CDR3 protein is CASSEEVNTGELFF. Written as DNA, the CDR3 is TGCGCCAGCAGTGAGGAAGTTAACACCGGGGAGCTGTTTTTT.